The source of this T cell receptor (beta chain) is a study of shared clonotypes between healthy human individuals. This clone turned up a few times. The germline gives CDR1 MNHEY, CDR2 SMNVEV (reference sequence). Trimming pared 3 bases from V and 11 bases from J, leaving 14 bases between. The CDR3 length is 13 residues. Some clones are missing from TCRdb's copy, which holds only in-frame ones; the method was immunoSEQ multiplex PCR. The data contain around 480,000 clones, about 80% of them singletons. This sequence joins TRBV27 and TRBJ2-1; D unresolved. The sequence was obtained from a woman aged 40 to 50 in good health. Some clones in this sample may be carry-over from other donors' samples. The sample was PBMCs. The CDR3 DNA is TGTGCCAGCAGTTTCTTCCAGACGGCAAAGCAGTTCTTC. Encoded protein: CASSFFQTAKQFF.